This entry lists 2 T cell receptor beta chains sequenced from one sample in a study of technical replicates of blood from a few donors. TCRdb keeps only in-frame clones here, not all; method: immunoSEQ multiplex PCR. The sample consists of more than 65,000 clones, 91% of them appearing once. The specimen sequenced was T cells isolated from PBMCs. Receptors were obtained from a human donor in good health. Some clones in this sample may be carry-over from other donors' samples.

The rearrangement uses TRBV6-6 and TRBJ2-7; TRBD2 matches at 12 bases. The CDR3 runs to 15 residues. With V trimmed by 6 bases and J by 9 bases, 12 bases remained unmatched. CDR1 and CDR2 (germline): MNHNY, SVGAGI (reference sequence). The CDR3 nucleotides are TGTGCCAGCAGCCAAGCTAGCGGGAGGGCCGATGTGCAGTACTTC. It yields the protein CASSQASGRADVQYF.

The rearrangement links TRBV28 to TRBJ1-4, with D possibly matching TRBD1 (6 bases). Germline loops: CDR1 MDHEN, CDR2 SYDVKM. With 2 bases removed from V and 6 bases from J, the gap between germline ends came to 19 bases. This CDR3 contains 17 residues. CDR3 DNA sequence: TGTGCCAGCAGTTTAAGCCAGGGCTGGGGGCGTGATGAAAAACTGTTTTTT. As protein: CASSLSQGWGRDEKLFF.